Shown below are 2 T cell receptor beta chains from a single sample sequenced in a study of shared clonotypes between healthy human individuals. The protocol was immunoSEQ multiplex PCR, while the TCRdb copy is restricted to in-frame clones and leaves out a portion. The sample has roughly 1,100,000 clones, around 76% seen once. The sample was memory CD4+ T cells sorted from blood. Noted subset: CD45RA-negative fraction. The receptor set was obtained from a man younger than 35 in good health.

This clone was seen repeatedly, ten times or more. This chain connects TRBV11-2 to TRBJ2-7, with 10 bases that match TRBD2. Germline V gene sequence: CDR1 SGHAT, CDR2 FQNNGV. Trimming at V came to 5 bases and at J to 4 bases, leaving 14 bases not matched to a gene. The CDR3 is 17 amino acids. The CDR3 sequence is CASSVYSGRSSLYEQYF. Here the CDR3 DNA reads TGTGCCAGCAGCGTGTATAGCGGGAGGTCCTCCCTTTACGAGCAGTACTTC.

The chain combines TRBV18 with TRBJ2-5, with TRBD2 identical over 9 bases. The trim removed 2 bases at V and 4 bases at J, leaving 5 bases unmatched. This CDR3 spans 15 amino acids. CDR1 is KGHSH and CDR2 is LQKENI in the germline V gene. The CDR3 is CASSPGGRAGETQYF. Written as DNA, the CDR3 is TGTGCCAGCTCACCAGGCGGGAGGGCCGGAGAGACCCAGTACTTC.